This T cell receptor (beta chain) stems from a study of OX40 agonist ivuxolimab in advanced cancers. Sequencing was performed with immunoSEQ multiplex PCR; in TCRdb, only in-frame clones are kept and a portion is missing. The repertoire holds 30,000 to 40,000 clones, about four fifths seen once, with roughly 1.9% in the top ten. Patients had blood sampled at baseline and again on cycle 4 day 1 and cycle 7 day 1. The sequencing used CD4+ or CD8+ T cells sorted from blood, collected in a trial of the OX40 agonist ivuxolimab. The source is an adult with an advanced solid tumor such as melanoma, head and neck, liver or kidney cancer.

CDR3 nucleotide sequence: TGTGCCAGCTATGAGGGGGGTCTGAGCTCCTACGAGCAGTACTTC. Amino acid sequence: CASYEGGLSSYEQYF. This sequence joins TRBV6-1 and TRBJ2-7, with D perhaps TRBD1 or TRBD2 (6 bases each). The V end lost 8 bases, the J end lost 0 bases, and 17 bases lay between the germline ends. This CDR3 is built from 15 residues. The V gene's germline CDR1 is MNHNS and CDR2 SASEGT.